The sequence of this T cell receptor (beta chain) was determined in a study of cytomegalovirus exposure and HLA in healthy donors. Study details: A prior analysis found about 110 million unique TCR beta sequences from some 190 million T cells.

This clone turned up a few times. Its antigen is as yet unknown. It was with 60 Vbeta and 13 Jbeta primers that the PCR ran. The assay was immunoSEQ multiplex PCR, and TCRdb's table has in-frame clones only and misses some. The table lists fewer than 150,000 clones, about 16% of them singletons. Study-wide results and limits: The study put 150 or so TCR beta chains on its list as cytomegalovirus-associated. With further analysis later on, most CMV-associated TCR beta chains appeared HLA-restricted.

Germline loops: CDR1 SGHRS, CDR2 YFSETQ. This CDR3 is 15 amino acids long. The V end lost 4 bases, the J end lost 7 bases, and 18 bases lay between the germline ends. Input material: PBMCs. The chain is built from TRBV5-1 and TRBJ1-5, with a possible D match to TRBD1 (5 bases). This TCR was recovered from a young woman in good health and CMV-seronegative. The DNA for the CDR3 is TGCGCCAGCAGCCCTCAGGGACTAGCGAGCCAGCCCCAGCATTTT. It is translated as CASSPQGLASQPQHF.